This T cell receptor beta chain was sequenced for a study of T-cell memory formation after mild COVID-19. V was shortened by 5 bases and J by 7 bases, with 15 bases between the two germline ends. CDR3 size: 14 residues. This clonotype was counted many times. In TCRdb, the 5' RACE reads were re-called with MiXCR into one record per CDR3 protein. The table includes roughly 110,000 distinct CDR3 sequences, around 14% detected once. The clonotype was recovered from a man younger than 30 who had mild COVID-19 (a few samples of this study predate the infection). Cell type and time point are not known. This chain joins TRBV12-3 or TRBV12-4 and TRBJ1-5; no reliable D call. The sequenced sample was PBMCs or a T cell subset sorted from them (not recorded which). CDR3: CASSDDSAAQPQHF. CDR3 DNA sequence: TGTGCCAGCAGTGACGATTCCGCAGCCCAGCCCCAGCATTTT.